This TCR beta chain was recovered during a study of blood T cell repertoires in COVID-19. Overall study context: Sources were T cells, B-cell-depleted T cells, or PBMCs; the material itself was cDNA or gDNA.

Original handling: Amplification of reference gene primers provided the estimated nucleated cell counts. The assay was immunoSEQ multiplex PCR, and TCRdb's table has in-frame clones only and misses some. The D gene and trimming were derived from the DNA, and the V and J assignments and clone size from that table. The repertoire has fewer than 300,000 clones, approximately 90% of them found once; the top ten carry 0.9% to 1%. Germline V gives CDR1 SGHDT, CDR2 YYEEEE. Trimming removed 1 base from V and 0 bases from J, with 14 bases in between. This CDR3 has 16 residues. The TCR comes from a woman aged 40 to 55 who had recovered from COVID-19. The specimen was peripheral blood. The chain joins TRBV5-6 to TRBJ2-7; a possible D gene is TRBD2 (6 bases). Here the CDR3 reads CASSLLAGPHSYEQYF. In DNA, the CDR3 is TGTGCCAGCAGCTTGTTGGCGGGACCCCACTCCTACGAGCAGTACTTC.